The clone carrying this T cell receptor (beta chain) was seen only a few times. This specimen comes from a study of spatial heterogeneity in lung cancer. Study-wide background: When available, follow-up PBMC samples taken a median of approximately 26 months after resection were sequenced.

A single record per CDR3 protein comes from TCRdb applying MiXCR to the 5' RACE reads. Of 15,000 or so distinct CDR3 sequences in the sample, approximately 19% were seen once. There are 16 residues in the CDR3. Germline CDR1 and CDR2: SGHAT and FQNNGV. Trimming pared 4 bases from V and 2 bases from J, leaving 16 bases between. The time point: blood at routine non-recurrence follow-up after resection. Sequencing was performed on whole RNA extracted from tumor and nontumor lung tissue, or from frozen PBMC, and the material was left unsorted. Sequenced material: PBMCs, taken at follow-up. The chain is built from TRBV11-2 and TRBJ2-3, with D perhaps TRBD2 (7 bases). The clonotype comes from a male donor with early-stage non-small cell lung cancer. CDR3 loop: CASSSLRGRVTDTQYF. CDR3 sequence (DNA): TGTGCCAGCAGCTCCCTGCGGGGGCGCGTCACAGATACGCAGTATTTT.